Presented here are 17 T cell receptor beta chains from one specimen sequenced in a study of T-cell reconstitution after alpha-beta-depleted transplantation in children. A library of TCRbeta sequences, prepared with unique molecular identifiers, was generated. TCRdb re-called the PCR reads through MiXCR, storing one row per CDR3 protein. The sample yields around 580,000 distinct CDR3 sequences, over 25% seen once. The specimen was PBMCs, collected before TCRalphabeta/CD19-depleted stem cell transplant. The receptors were sampled from a boy under three years old with Wiskott-Aldrich syndrome, due to receive a stem cell transplant.

This clonotype was seen more than once but under ten times. The gene calls are TRBV7-2 and TRBJ2-1; D not certain. CDR3 length: 13 residues. CDR1 and CDR2 from the germline V gene are SGHTA and FQGNSA. Trimming removed 5 bases from V and 3 bases from J, with 8 bases in between. In DNA, the CDR3 is TGTGCCAGCAGCCCCCGAGGCTACAATGAGCAGTTCTTC. Protein sequence: CASSPRGYNEQFF.

With regard to this clonotype: A much bigger clone sits one base away, suggesting this may be a read error. The V and J genes are TRBV5-1 and TRBJ1-1; the D gene is possibly TRBD1 (5 bases). V lost 0 bases and J lost 0, with 9 bases in between. This CDR3 region has 15 residues. Looked up from germline, CDR1 is SGHRS and CDR2 is YFSETQ. CDR3 sequence: CASSLAWGVNTEAFF. The CDR3 DNA sequence: TGCGCCAGCAGCTTGGCCTGGGGGGTGAACACTGAAGCTTTCTTT. The full variable domain, rest sourced from reference TRBV5-1 and TRBJ1-1, is KAGVTQTPRYLIKTRGQQVTLSCSPISGHRSVSWYQQTPGQGLQFLFEYFSETQRNKGNFPGRFSGRQFSNSRSEMNVSTLELGDSALYLCASSLAWGVNTEAFFGQGTRLTVV.

This clonotype is a singleton in its sample. The chain carries TRBV20-1 and TRBJ2-3; D tentatively reads TRBD1 or TRBD2 (5 bases each). The germline V and J ends were trimmed by 6 bases and 2 bases, with 15 bases remaining between them. In germline, CDR1 is DFQATT, CDR2 SNEGSKA (reference sequence). The CDR3 runs 14 residues. CDR3 sequence reads: CSAGERDLTDTQYF. Written as DNA, the CDR3 is TGCAGTGCCGGAGAGAGGGACCTCACAGATACGCAGTATTTT.

The sample holds a few counts of this clonotype. V gene TRBV27 combines with J gene TRBJ2-2; D unresolved. CDR1 MNHEY and CDR2 SMNVEV come from the germline V gene (reference sequence). Trimming cost V 3 bases and J 0 bases, with 11 bases left between them. The CDR3 extends over 16 amino acids. The CDR3 DNA sequence: TGTGCCAGCAGTTTCTCGGCCCCCCCGAACACCGGGGAGCTGTTTTTT. Amino acid sequence: CASSFSAPPNTGELFF.

The chain couples TRBV12-3 or TRBV12-4 to TRBJ1-2, with D uncertain. The CDR3 length is 14 residues. The V end lost 1 base, the J end lost 6 bases, and 12 bases lay between the germline ends. The CDR3 DNA sequence: TGTGCCAGCAGTTTAGGGTGGGGTTCTCATGGCTACACCTTC. It is translated as CASSLGWGSHGYTF.

The chain uses TRBV12-3 or TRBV12-4 and TRBJ2-2; D might be TRBD1 (7 bases). Trimming took off 6 bases at V and 3 bases at J, with 14 bases between the two ends. This CDR3 has 15 amino acids. DNA for the CDR3: TGTGCCAGCAGACCTAGCAGGGGGGACACCGGGGAGCTGTTTTTT. The encoded protein is CASRPSRGDTGELFF.

The rearrangement joins TRBV9 to TRBJ2-5; 7 bases align to TRBD1. CDR1 and CDR2 (germline): SGDLS, YYNGEE. The CDR3 is 16 amino acids. V trimming: 0 bases; J trimming: 5 bases; junction bases outside the gene matches: 10. The CDR3 DNA reads TGTGCCAGCAGCGTAGAGCCCGGGACAGTCGGCGAGACCCAGTACTTC. Protein sequence: CASSVEPGTVGETQYF.

The rearrangement uses TRBV10-3 and TRBJ1-3, with 7 bases aligning to TRBD1. The trim removed 8 bases at V and 8 bases at J, leaving 12 bases unmatched. Germline CDR1 reads ENHRY; CDR2 reads SYGVKD. CDR3 size: 14 residues. The CDR3 spells CAISGTDEGYTIYF. The CDR3, as DNA: TGTGCCATCTCCGGGACAGATGAAGGATACACCATATATTTT.

The V and J genes are TRBV5-1 and TRBJ2-3, with D perhaps assigned TRBD1 or TRBD2 (5 bases each). The CDR3 extends over 17 amino acids. Germline assignment: CDR1 SGHRS and CDR2 YFSETQ. Between the trimmed V and J ends, which lost 4 bases and 0 bases, there was a span of 18 bases. CDR3: CASSLGLLGASTDTQYF. Written as DNA, the CDR3 is TGCGCCAGCAGCCTCGGACTCCTAGGGGCTAGCACAGATACGCAGTATTTT.

The chain has TRBV5-6 and TRBJ2-3; D is unresolved. CDR1 is SGHDT and CDR2 is YYEEEE in the germline V gene. Trimming cost V 0 bases and J 2 bases, with 10 bases left between them. The CDR3 is made up of 15 amino acids. This CDR3 is CASSLADDFTDTQYF. In nucleotides, the CDR3 is TGTGCCAGCAGCTTGGCTGATGACTTCACAGATACGCAGTATTTT.

V usage is TRBV28 and J usage is TRBJ1-6; D is unresolved. CDR1 and CDR2 from the germline V gene are MDHEN and SYDVKM. Trimming removed 11 bases from V and 0 bases from J, with 8 bases in between. The CDR3 has 13 amino acids. Written as DNA, the CDR3 is TGTGCCTCCAAGAACTCCTATAATTCACCCCTCCACTTT. Its protein is CASKNSYNSPLHF.

V is TRBV5-1 and J is TRBJ2-7; D may be TRBD1 (5 bases). Germline V lookup: CDR1 SGHRS, CDR2 YFSETQ. V was shortened by 4 bases and J by 4 bases, with 21 bases between the two germline ends. The CDR3 sequence is 16 residues long. The CDR3 DNA is TGCGCCAGCAGCCCGGGTTATGGCCAGGGCAGTTACGAGCAGTACTTC. Translating gives CASSPGYGQGSYEQYF.

This clonotype was found a few times. The CDR3 DNA is TGTGCCAGCTCACCCGGGCCGGGCGGTTCGGATACGCAGTATTTT. Translating it yields CASSPGPGGSDTQYF. The chain carries TRBV18 and TRBJ2-3; D call uncertain. The CDR3 loop spans 15 amino acids. Trimming pared 3 bases from V and 6 bases from J, leaving 16 bases between. CDR1 is KGHSH, CDR2 LQKENI, per germline. The variable domain in full, completed from reference TRBV18 and TRBJ2-3, reads NAGVMQNPRHLVRRRGQEARLRCSPMKGHSHVYWYRQLPEEGLKFMVYLQKENIIDESGMPKERFSAEFPKEGPSILRIQQVVRGDSAAYFCASSPGPGGSDTQYFGPGTRLTVL.

This clonotype came up a few times. The chain couples TRBV10-3 to TRBJ1-1; the D is unclear. V lost 7 bases and J lost 1, with 10 bases in between. CDR1 and CDR2 from the germline V gene are ENHRY and SYGVKD. The CDR3 is 13 residues long. The CDR3 DNA is TGTGCCATCATCTGGAGTGGGAACACTGAAGCTTTCTTT. Its protein is CAIIWSGNTEAFF.

CDR3 in amino acids: CAISVVGPGNTIYF. DNA for the CDR3: TGTGCCATCAGTGTTGTGGGGCCTGGAAACACCATATATTTT. The chain uses TRBV10-3 and TRBJ1-3; tentative D call: TRBD1 (5 bases). Trimming stripped 4 bases from V and 2 bases from J, with 9 bases between. The CDR3 totals 14 residues. The germline gives CDR1 ENHRY, CDR2 SYGVKD.

This clonotype has only a few counts. V usage is TRBV5-1 and J usage is TRBJ1-2; D is possibly TRBD1 (6 bases). With 5 bases removed from V and 6 bases from J, the gap between germline ends came to 14 bases. This CDR3 is 13 amino acids long. Looked up from germline, CDR1 is SGHRS and CDR2 is YFSETQ. The CDR3 protein is CASSQGRFDGYTF. Written as DNA, the CDR3 is TGCGCCAGCAGTCAGGGGAGGTTCGATGGCTACACCTTC.

V is TRBV5-4 and J is TRBJ2-3, with 8 bases matching TRBD2. Per germline, CDR1 SGHNT and CDR2 YYREEE (reference sequence). The length of the CDR3 is 17 residues. The V and J ends lost 6 bases and 2 bases, in that order; junction bases with no gene match: 14. The CDR3 loop is CASTSGSGRLDTDTQYF. Written as DNA, the CDR3 is TGTGCCAGCACCTCTGGAAGCGGGAGACTTGACACAGATACGCAGTATTTT. The full variable domain, in which reference TRBV5-4 and TRBJ2-3 provide the parts outside the CDR3, is ETGVTQSPTHLIKTRGQQVTLRCSSQSGHNTVSWYQQALGQGPQFIFQYYREEENGRGNFPPRFSGLQFPNYSSELNVNALELDDSALYLCASTSGSGRLDTDTQYFGPGTRLTVL.